Described below is a single T cell receptor (beta chain) sequence and its context. Antigen: not known. Through a sample-barcoded 5' primer and a J-beta primer mix, a second PCR was run for roughly 6 to 11 cycles. TCRdb reanalysed the 5' RACE reads using MiXCR and keeps one entry per CDR3 protein. The table shows 920,000 or so distinct CDR3 sequences, with 35% to 50% occurring only once. This sample is part of a study of blood T cells in healthy people across ages. The V segment lost 0 bases and the J segment 11 bases; nucleotides outside the gene matches: 13. Germline V gene sequence: CDR1 MGHRA, CDR2 YSYEKL. This CDR3 region has 16 residues. Study results and limitations: Unsorted PBMCs blocked a conclusive comparison of naive and antigen-experienced cells.

This chain connects TRBV4-1 to TRBJ2-5; 9 bases are shared with TRBD2. The sequencing sample was made of blood. This TCR was recovered from a woman aged 55-70 years in good health. The CDR3, as DNA: TGCGCCAGCAGCCAAGAATTTCCGGGACTAGCCGTAGGGCAGTACTTC. Protein: CASSQEFPGLAVGQYF.